This T cell receptor (beta chain) is from a study of blood T cell repertoires in COVID-19. Study information: In each case, the material was cDNA or gDNA derived from T cells, B-cell-depleted T cells, or PBMCs.

Between the trimmed V and J ends, which lost 5 bases and 6 bases, there was a span of 13 bases. Germline loops: CDR1 KGHDR, CDR2 SFDVKD. This CDR3 has 14 residues. Authors' analysis steps: The assay estimated nucleated cells by amplifying reference gene primers. The protocol was immunoSEQ multiplex PCR, while the TCRdb copy is restricted to in-frame clones and leaves out a portion. The V and J calls and clone size come from that table; D and trimming were worked out from the DNA. The sample holds roughly 110,000 clones, about four fifths seen once. The rearrangement uses TRBV24-1 and TRBJ2-1; D unclear. This clonotype was obtained from a human donor in a cohort sampled during active COVID-19. Specimen: peripheral blood. This CDR3 reads CATSASGLLNEQFF. CDR3 nucleotide sequence: TGTGCCACCAGTGCCTCGGGTCTCCTCAATGAGCAGTTCTTC.